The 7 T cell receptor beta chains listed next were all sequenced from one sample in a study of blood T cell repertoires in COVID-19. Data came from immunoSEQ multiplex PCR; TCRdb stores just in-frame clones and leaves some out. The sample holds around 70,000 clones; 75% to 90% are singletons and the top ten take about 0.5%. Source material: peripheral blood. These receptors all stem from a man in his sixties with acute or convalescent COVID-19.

The CDR3: CASRLTGAGNTIYF. In DNA, the CDR3 is TGTGCCAGCAGACTAACAGGGGCTGGAAACACCATATATTTT. The chain combines TRBV28 with TRBJ1-3; 7 bases are shared with TRBD1. J gave up 2 bases and V 6 bases, and 4 bases lay outside the gene matches. This CDR3 has 14 amino acids. Germline assignment: CDR1 MDHEN and CDR2 SYDVKM.

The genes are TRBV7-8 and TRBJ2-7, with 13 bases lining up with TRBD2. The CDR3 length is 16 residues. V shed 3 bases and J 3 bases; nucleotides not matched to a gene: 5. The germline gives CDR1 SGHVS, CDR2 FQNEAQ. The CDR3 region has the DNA TGTGCCAGCAGCTTCATCGGGACTAGCGGGAACTACGAGCAGTACTTC. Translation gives CASSFIGTSGNYEQYF.

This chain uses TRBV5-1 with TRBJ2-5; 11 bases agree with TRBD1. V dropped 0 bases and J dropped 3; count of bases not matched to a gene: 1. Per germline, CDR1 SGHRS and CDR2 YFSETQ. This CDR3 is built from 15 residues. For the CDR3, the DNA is TGCGCCAGCAGCTTGGGGGACAGGGGGGAAGAGACCCAGTACTTC. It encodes CASSLGDRGEETQYF. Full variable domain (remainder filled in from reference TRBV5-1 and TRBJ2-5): KAGVTQTPRYLIKTRGQQVTLSCSPISGHRSVSWYQQTPGQGLQFLFEYFSETQRNKGNFPGRFSGRQFSNSRSEMNVSTLELGDSALYLCASSLGDRGEETQYFGPGTRLLVL.

The CDR3 bases are TGTGCCAGTAGTCTAAGACAGGATAGTGAAAAACTGTTTTTT. Translating it yields CASSLRQDSEKLFF. The rearrangement links TRBV19 to TRBJ1-4; D might be TRBD1 (6 bases). CDR1 and CDR2 from the germline V gene are LNHDA and SQIVND (reference sequence). The V end lost 5 bases, the J end lost 7 bases, and 14 bases lay between the germline ends. This CDR3 is 14 amino acids long.

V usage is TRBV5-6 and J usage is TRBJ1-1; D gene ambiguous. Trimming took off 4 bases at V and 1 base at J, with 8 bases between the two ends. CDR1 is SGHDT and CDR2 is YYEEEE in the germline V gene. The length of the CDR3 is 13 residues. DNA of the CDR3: TGTGCCAGCAGCCGGCCAGGGAACACTGAAGCTTTCTTT. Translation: CASSRPGNTEAFF.

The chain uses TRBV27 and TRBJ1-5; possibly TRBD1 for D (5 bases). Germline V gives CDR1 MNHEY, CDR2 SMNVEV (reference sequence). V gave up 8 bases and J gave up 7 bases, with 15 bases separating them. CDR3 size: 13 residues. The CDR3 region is CASGEGRAQPQHF. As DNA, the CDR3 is TGTGCCAGCGGGGAGGGACGGGCACAGCCCCAGCATTTT.

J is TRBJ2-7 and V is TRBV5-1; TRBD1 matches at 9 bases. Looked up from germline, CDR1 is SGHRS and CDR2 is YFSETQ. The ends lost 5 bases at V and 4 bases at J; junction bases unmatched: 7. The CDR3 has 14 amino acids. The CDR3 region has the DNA TGCGCCAGCAGGATAGGGACAGGGATTTACGAGCAGTACTTC. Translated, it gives CASRIGTGIYEQYF.